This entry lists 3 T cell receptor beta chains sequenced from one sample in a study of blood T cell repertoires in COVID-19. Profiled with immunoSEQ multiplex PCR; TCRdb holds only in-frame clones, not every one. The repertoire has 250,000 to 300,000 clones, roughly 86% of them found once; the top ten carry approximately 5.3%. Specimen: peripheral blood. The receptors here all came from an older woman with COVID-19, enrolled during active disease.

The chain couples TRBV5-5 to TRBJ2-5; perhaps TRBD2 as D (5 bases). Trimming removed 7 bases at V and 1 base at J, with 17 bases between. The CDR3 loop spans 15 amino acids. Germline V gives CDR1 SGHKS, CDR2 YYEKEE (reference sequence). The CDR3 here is CASSTVRAGQETQYF. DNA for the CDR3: TGTGCCAGCTCGACTGTTCGGGCGGGCCAAGAGACCCAGTACTTC.

CDR3 DNA: TGTGCCACCAGCAGGGGGGACACCAATCAGCCCCAGCATTTT. It encodes CATSRGDTNQPQHF. This chain joins TRBV15 and TRBJ1-5; D perhaps matches TRBD1 (6 bases). Per germline, CDR1 LNHNV and CDR2 YYDKDF (reference sequence). V dropped 3 bases and J dropped 3 bases, with 9 bases sitting between them. The CDR3 loop spans 14 amino acids.

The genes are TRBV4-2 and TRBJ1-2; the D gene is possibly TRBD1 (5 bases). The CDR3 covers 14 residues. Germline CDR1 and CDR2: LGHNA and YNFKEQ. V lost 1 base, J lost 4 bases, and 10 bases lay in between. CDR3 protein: CASSQVGGGYGYTF. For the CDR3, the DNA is TGTGCCAGCAGCCAAGTGGGGGGGGGCTATGGCTACACCTTC.